Listed below are T cell receptor beta chains from one sample, sequenced in a study of somatic mutations in cytotoxic T cells in rheumatoid arthritis. Clones were read by immunoSEQ multiplex PCR, and TCRdb kept only the in-frame ones, dropping some. The table shows more than 25,000 clones, with under 75% occurring only once. Source material: CD8+ T cells sorted from blood. The source of these receptors is a woman aged 18-35 years in good health. The CDR3 runs from the conserved cysteine through the conserved F or W. Each record gives: J gene, clone size, D gene, V gene, CDR3 protein, CDR3 DNA. D genes are given only for firm matches. Only part of the rows carry a size: once, few, many, or a class if the clone is expanded.

>TRBJ2-3|NA|NA|TRBV15
CATSDRPPDTQYF
TGTGCCACCAGCGATCGACCGCCGGATACGCAGTATTTT
>TRBJ1-1|few|TRBD1|TRBV7-9
CASSPRRQGGMNTEAFF
TGTGCCAGCAGCCCAAGGAGACAGGGGGGGATGAACACTGAAGCTTTCTTT
>TRBJ1-1|NA|NA|TRBV11-2
CASSLDFGTEAFF
TGTGCCAGCAGCTTAGATTTTGGCACTGAAGCTTTCTTT
>TRBJ2-1|NA|NA|TRBV9
CASSVSSNYNEQFF
TGTGCCAGCAGCGTTAGCTCGAACTACAATGAGCAGTTCTTC
>TRBJ2-1|NA|TRBD2|TRBV18
CASSPGGNEQFF
TGTGCCAGCTCACCGGGGGGGAATGAGCAGTTCTTC
>TRBJ1-2|NA|NA|TRBV4-1
CASSQVSASSFNYGYTF
TGCGCCAGCAGCCAAGTGTCAGCAAGTTCCTTTAACTATGGCTACACCTTC
>TRBJ1-5|once|NA|TRBV7-8
CASSPPDQPQHF
TGTGCCAGCAGCCCCCCGGATCAGCCCCAGCATTTT
>TRBJ2-1|few|NA|TRBV4-1
CASSHVIVGSNEQFF
TGCGCCAGCAGCCACGTCATAGTAGGGAGCAATGAGCAGTTCTTC
>TRBJ2-7|NA|TRBD2|TRBV5-1
CASSALAEANYEQYF
TGCGCCAGCAGCGCACTAGCGGAGGCTAACTACGAGCAGTACTTC
>TRBJ2-1|medium-sized|NA|TRBV6-4
CASSDGESEQFF
TGTGCCAGCAGTGATGGTGAGTCTGAGCAGTTCTTC
>TRBJ1-5|NA|NA|TRBV4-1
CASSLSEGALNQPQHF
TGCGCCAGCTCACTGTCGGAAGGGGCCTTGAATCAGCCCCAGCATTTT
>TRBJ2-5|NA|NA|TRBV27
CASSLGGAQETQYF
TGTGCCAGCAGTTTGGGCGGTGCCCAAGAGACCCAGTACTTC
>TRBJ1-2|few|NA|TRBV11-2
CASSLDSKGGGYTF
TGTGCCAGCAGCTTAGATAGCAAGGGAGGCGGCTACACCTTC
>TRBJ2-3|NA|TRBD1|TRBV7-9
CASSQFGQGTFTDTQYF
TGTGCCAGCAGCCAATTCGGACAGGGAACTTTCACAGATACGCAGTATTTT
>TRBJ2-4|NA|TRBD2|TRBV9
CATGPMSAGGPQYF
TGTGCCACAGGGCCTATGTCAGCGGGGGGGCCCCAGTACTTC
>TRBJ2-1|once|TRBD2|TRBV27
CASTGLAGFAYNEQFF
TGTGCCAGCACCGGACTAGCGGGATTCGCCTACAATGAGCAGTTCTTC
>TRBJ2-1|NA|TRBD2|TRBV9
CASSVEASGGNEQFF
TGTGCCAGCAGCGTAGAGGCTAGCGGGGGCAATGAGCAGTTCTTC
>TRBJ1-2|NA|NA|TRBV27
CASSLFEGSDYGYTF
TGTGCCAGCAGTTTATTTGAGGGATCTGACTATGGCTACACCTTC
>TRBJ1-1|few|NA|TRBV7-9
CASSVDTTEAFF
TGTGCCAGCAGCGTTGACACCACTGAAGCTTTCTTT
>TRBJ2-2|once|NA|TRBV29-1
CSVESNTGELFF
TGCAGCGTTGAATCTAACACCGGGGAGCTGTTTTTT